Shown below are 27 T cell receptor beta chains from a single sample sequenced in a study of blood T cell repertoires in COVID-19. The repertoire was sequenced with immunoSEQ multiplex PCR; TCRdb's copy has only in-frame clones and lacks some. This sample has approximately 260,000 clones; roughly 80% occur once, and the top ten carry more than 8%. Material for sequencing was peripheral blood. All receptors come from a woman older than 75 with acute or convalescent COVID-19.

The gene calls are TRBV3-1 (or the pseudogene TRBV3-2) and TRBJ2-7; 9 bases match TRBD2. The CDR3 has 15 amino acids. The germline CDR1 and CDR2 sequences are LGHDT and YNNKEL (reference sequence). The V and J ends lost 0 bases and 6 bases, in that order; junction bases with no gene match: 6. The CDR3 bases are TGTGCCAGCAGCCAAGATGCTACTAGCGGGTTCGAGCAGTACTTC. Its protein product is CASSQDATSGFEQYF.

The chain employs TRBV28 and TRBJ2-5, with a weak D call TRBD2 (6 bases). This CDR3 contains 13 residues. V dropped 7 bases and J dropped 1 base, with 10 bases sitting between them. Germline loops: CDR1 MDHEN, CDR2 SYDVKM. This CDR3 reads CASMGGFQETQYF. CDR3 bases: TGTGCCAGCATGGGAGGCTTCCAAGAGACCCAGTACTTC. Based on the CDR3 plus reference TRBV28 and TRBJ2-5, the full variable domain is DVKVTQSSRYLVKRTGEKVFLECVQDMDHENMFWYRQDPGLGLRLIYFSYDVKMKEKGDIPEGYSVSREKKERFSLILESASTNQTSMYLCASMGGFQETQYFGPGTRLLVL.

The rearrangement uses TRBV6-5 and TRBJ2-7; possibly TRBD2 for D (5 bases). V lost 5 bases, J lost 1 base, and 12 bases lay in between. The CDR3 has 14 amino acids. Germline CDR1 and CDR2: MNHEY and SVGAGI. DNA for the CDR3: TGTGCCAGCAGTCGGGAACACCATTCCTACGAGCAGTACTTC. Encoded protein: CASSREHHSYEQYF.

This clone was counted only a few times. The gene calls are TRBV2 and TRBJ2-3, with a weak D call TRBD1 (6 bases). In germline, CDR1 is SNHLY, CDR2 FYNNEI. The CDR3 covers 13 residues. Trimming pared 5 bases from V and 8 bases from J, leaving 14 bases between. The CDR3: CASSRAGAGTQYF. The CDR3 DNA is TGTGCCAGCAGTCGAGCAGGGGCAGGTACGCAGTATTTT.

This clone was counted a few times. V gene TRBV19 combines with J gene TRBJ1-1; 10 bases match TRBD1. In germline, CDR1 is LNHDA, CDR2 SQIVND (reference sequence). V trimming: 2 bases; J trimming: 4 bases; junction bases outside the gene matches: 10. This CDR3 contains 17 residues. The DNA of the CDR3 is TGTGCCAGTAGTATAAGAGGACAGGGGGGGATGAGCACTGAAGCTTTCTTT. Protein product: CASSIRGQGGMSTEAFF.

V gene TRBV5-6 combines with J gene TRBJ1-1; 12 bases align to TRBD1. The J segment lost 5 bases and the V segment lost 4 bases, leaving 12 bases of the junction unmatched. CDR1 and CDR2 from the germline V gene are SGHDT and YYEEEE. The CDR3 length is 17 residues. CDR3 loop: CASSHRDRGRPSTEAFF. CDR3 nucleotides: TGTGCCAGCAGCCACCGGGACAGGGGGCGACCCAGTACTGAAGCTTTCTTT.

With regard to this clone: In the same sample, other DNA sequences code for this CDR3. The chain combines TRBV19 with TRBJ2-5; tentative D call: TRBD1 (5 bases). Trimming took off 2 bases at V and 5 bases at J, with 12 bases between the two ends. Germline CDR1 reads LNHDA; CDR2 reads SQIVND (reference sequence). This CDR3 is built from 14 residues. CDR3 DNA sequence: TGTGCCAGTAGTATACGTGGGGCTGGGGAGACCCAGTACTTC. This translates into CASSIRGAGETQYF.

A remark on this clone: This could be a read error, since a much larger clone is one nucleotide away. Other DNA sequences of this sample code for an identical CDR3. The chain has TRBV11-3 and TRBJ2-2; D may be TRBD1 (6 bases). Per germline, CDR1 SGHNT and CDR2 YENEEA. This CDR3 spans 13 amino acids. The CDR3 nucleotides read TGTGCCAGCAGCTTCAGGGGCACCGGAGAGCTGTTTTTT. This encodes CASSFRGTGELFF.

The chain has TRBV19 and TRBJ2-7; unclear D gene. Germline V gene sequence: CDR1 LNHDA, CDR2 SQIVND (reference sequence). The V and J ends lost 4 bases and 4 bases respectively, with 11 bases between them. This CDR3 spans 13 amino acids. CDR3 coding DNA: TGTGCCAGTAGTACCCGGAGATATTACGAGCAGTACTTC. Its translation: CASSTRRYYEQYF.

V and J are TRBV6-6 and TRBJ1-5, with D unclear. This CDR3 has 16 amino acids. Trimming shortened V by 0 bases and J by 4 bases, and 13 bases separated the two germline ends. The V gene's germline CDR1 is MNHNY and CDR2 SVGAGI (reference sequence). CDR3 loop: CASSYSAVFKNQPQHF. CDR3 DNA: TGTGCCAGCAGTTACTCGGCGGTGTTTAAAAATCAGCCCCAGCATTTT.

J is TRBJ2-1 and V is TRBV10-3; TRBD2 aligns across 13 bases. The CDR3 length is 16 residues. Germline V gene sequence: CDR1 ENHRY, CDR2 SYGVKD. Unmatched junction bases numbered 4, after V lost 6 bases and J lost 2 bases. The CDR3 region has the DNA TGTGCCATCAGGAGGACTAGCGGGGGCACCTACAATGAGCAGTTCTTC. Translation: CAIRRTSGGTYNEQFF.

The J gene is TRBJ2-7, the V gene TRBV6-1; 8 bases fit TRBD1. After removal of 5 bases from V and 6 bases from J, the junction contained 6 bases not matched to a gene. The germline CDR1 and CDR2 sequences are MNHNS and SASEGT. This CDR3 is 13 amino acids long. The CDR3 protein is CASSPRGPGEQYF. In DNA, the CDR3 is TGTGCCAGCAGTCCCAGGGGGCCCGGCGAGCAGTACTTC.

V and J are TRBV29-1 and TRBJ1-6; TRBD1 matches 10 bases. V lost 6 bases to trimming and J lost 6 bases; unmatched junction nucleotides: 5. Germline-derived CDR1 and CDR2 are SQVTM and ANQGSEA. The CDR3 loop spans 14 amino acids. CDR3 nucleotide sequence: TGCAGCGTGCCGGGACAGGGGCCTAATTCACCCCTCCACTTT. Translated, it gives CSVPGQGPNSPLHF.

The gene calls are TRBV19 and TRBJ1-4; the D gene is possibly TRBD1 (5 bases). With 6 bases removed from V and 2 bases from J, the gap between germline ends came to 10 bases. Germline V CDR1 and CDR2: LNHDA, SQIVND (reference sequence). The CDR3 loop spans 14 amino acids. In DNA form, the CDR3 reads TGTGCCAGTAGCCGTGGGGGGACTAATGAAAAACTGTTTTTT. Its protein is CASSRGGTNEKLFF.

This chain uses TRBV12-3 or TRBV12-4 with TRBJ1-2; D is unclear. The CDR3 length is 13 residues. The germline V and J ends were trimmed by 5 bases and 1 base, with 8 bases remaining between them. The CDR3 loop reads CASSVTLNYGYTF. The DNA of the CDR3 is TGTGCCAGCAGTGTCACTCTTAACTATGGCTACACCTTC.

V gene TRBV6-6 combines with J gene TRBJ2-7; maybe TRBD1 (7 bases). Trimming took 7 bases from V and 2 from J, leaving 15 bases between them. Looked up from germline, CDR1 is MNHNY and CDR2 is SVGAGI (reference sequence). The CDR3 loop spans 14 amino acids. CDR3 sequence reads: CASTRGTAAYEQYF. The CDR3 DNA is TGTGCCAGCACCCGCGGGACAGCCGCCTACGAGCAGTACTTC.

The gene calls are TRBV6-5 and TRBJ1-2; 11 bases map to TRBD1. Germline CDR1 is MNHEY and CDR2 is SVGAGI. The CDR3 has 13 amino acids. After removal of 8 bases from V and 5 bases from J, the junction contained 4 bases not matched to a gene. The CDR3 sequence: CASGTGGLYGYTF. The CDR3 bases are TGTGCCAGCGGGACAGGGGGGTTATATGGCTACACCTTC.

CDR3 region: CASSVSGGTDTQYF. The DNA of the CDR3 is TGCGCCAGCAGCGTTAGCGGGGGGACAGATACGCAGTATTTT. V usage is TRBV5-1 and J usage is TRBJ2-3; 10 positions agree with TRBD2. The germline CDR1 and CDR2 sequences are SGHRS and YFSETQ. CDR3 size: 14 residues. With 4 bases clipped from V and 3 bases from J, the junction kept 2 bases outside the gene matches.

DNA for the CDR3: TGTGCCAGCAGCCCCTCGGGGAGCGTCTTTTATGGCTACACCTTC. Its protein is CASSPSGSVFYGYTF. This sequence joins TRBV3-1 (or the pseudogene TRBV3-2) and TRBJ1-2; D is uncertain. V was shortened by 4 bases and J by 5 bases, with 17 bases between the two germline ends. CDR3 size: 15 residues. Per the germline V gene, CDR1 is LGHDT and CDR2 is YNNKEL (reference sequence).

This clone was found once. The rearrangement uses TRBV28 and TRBJ1-5, with D possibly being TRBD1 (5 bases). The CDR3 is made up of 16 amino acids. V gave up 1 base and J gave up 5 bases, with 15 bases separating them. Germline V gives CDR1 MDHEN, CDR2 SYDVKM. The CDR3 reads CASSLSSVWGDQPQHF. DNA for the CDR3: TGTGCCAGCAGTTTATCGTCCGTTTGGGGGGATCAGCCCCAGCATTTT.

The chain carries TRBV27 and TRBJ1-6; 12 positions match TRBD1. The CDR3 covers 15 residues. The V gene end was trimmed by 6 bases and the J gene end by 7 bases; junction bases not matched to a gene: 4. The V gene's germline CDR1 is MNHEY and CDR2 SMNVEV (reference sequence). The CDR3 here is CASRPGTGGNSPLHF. CDR3 DNA: TGTGCCAGCAGACCCGGGACAGGGGGCAATTCACCCCTCCACTTT.

This clone was detected a few times. V usage is TRBV5-4 and J usage is TRBJ1-1; weak D call: TRBD1 (5 bases). The CDR3 sequence is 12 residues long. Trimming took 4 bases from V and 4 from J, leaving 8 bases between them. In germline, CDR1 is SGHNT, CDR2 YYREEE (reference sequence). CDR3 nucleotides: TGTGCCAGCAGCACACAGGTCACTGAAGCTTTCTTT. Its translation is CASSTQVTEAFF.

The chain's CDR3 is CASSFRGKNTEAFF. The CDR3 region has the DNA TGTGCCAGCAGTTTTAGAGGGAAAAACACTGAAGCTTTCTTT. The chain couples TRBV28 to TRBJ1-1; D is ambiguous. This CDR3 is 14 amino acids long. Germline CDR1 reads MDHEN; CDR2 reads SYDVKM. Trimming took 3 bases from V and 2 from J, leaving 10 bases between them.

The chain has TRBV28 and TRBJ2-7; 10 bases are shared with TRBD1. The junction had 15 bases not matched to a gene; V was cut back by 10 bases and J by 3 bases. The length of the CDR3 is 16 residues. CDR1 is MDHEN, CDR2 SYDVKM, per germline. The CDR3 region has the DNA TGTGCCACCCATTATTCGGGACAGGGGTCCATCTACGAGCAGTACTTC. This sequence encodes CATHYSGQGSIYEQYF.

The chain recombines TRBV5-1 with TRBJ2-2; tentatively, D is TRBD1 (6 bases). Per germline, CDR1 SGHRS and CDR2 YFSETQ. The ends were cut back, 1 base at V and 1 base at J, with 11 bases in the middle. The CDR3 runs 16 residues. The CDR3 bases are TGCGCCAGCAGCTTGTTGGCAGGGGTGAACACCGGGGAGCTGTTTTTT. Its translation is CASSLLAGVNTGELFF.

This clone was seen a few times. The V gene is TRBV11-2, the J gene TRBJ1-4; D may be TRBD1 (5 bases). V shed 1 base and J shed 1 base, with 10 bases lying between them. Germline V gene sequence: CDR1 SGHAT, CDR2 FQNNGV. This CDR3 comprises 16 residues. CDR3: CASSLGQIGTNEKLFF. CDR3 bases: TGTGCCAGCAGCTTAGGACAGATTGGAACTAATGAAAAACTGTTTTTT.

This clone has just one count. CDR3 sequence (DNA): TGCGCCAGCAGCTTGGGGGGACAGGGGATCTACGAGCAGTACTTC. This gives the protein CASSLGGQGIYEQYF. The chain uses TRBV5-1 and TRBJ2-7, with 10 bases that match TRBD1. This CDR3 contains 15 residues. In germline, CDR1 is SGHRS, CDR2 YFSETQ. V dropped 0 bases and J dropped 3; count of bases not matched to a gene: 3.